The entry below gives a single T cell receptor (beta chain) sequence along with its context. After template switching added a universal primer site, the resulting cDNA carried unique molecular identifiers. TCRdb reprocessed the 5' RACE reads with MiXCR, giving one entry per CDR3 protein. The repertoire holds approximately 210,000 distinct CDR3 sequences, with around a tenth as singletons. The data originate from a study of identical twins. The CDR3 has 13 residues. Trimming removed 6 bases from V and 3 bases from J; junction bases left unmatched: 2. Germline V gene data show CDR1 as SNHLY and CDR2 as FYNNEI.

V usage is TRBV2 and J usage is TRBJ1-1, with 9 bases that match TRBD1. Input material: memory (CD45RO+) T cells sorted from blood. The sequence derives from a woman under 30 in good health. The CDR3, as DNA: TGTGCCAGCAGGAGGGACAGGGACACTGAAGCTTTCTTT. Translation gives CASRRDRDTEAFF.